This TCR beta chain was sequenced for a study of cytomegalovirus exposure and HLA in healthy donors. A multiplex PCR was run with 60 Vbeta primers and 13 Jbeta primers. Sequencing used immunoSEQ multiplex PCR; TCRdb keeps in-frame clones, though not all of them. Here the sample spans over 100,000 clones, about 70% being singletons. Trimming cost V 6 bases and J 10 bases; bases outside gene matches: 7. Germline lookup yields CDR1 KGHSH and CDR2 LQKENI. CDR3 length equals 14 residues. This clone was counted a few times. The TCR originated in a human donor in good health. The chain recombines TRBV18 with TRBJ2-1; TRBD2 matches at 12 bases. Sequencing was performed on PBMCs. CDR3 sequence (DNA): TGTGCCAGCTCGGAACTAGCGGGAGGACGGGAGCAGTTCTTC. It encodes CASSELAGGREQFF.